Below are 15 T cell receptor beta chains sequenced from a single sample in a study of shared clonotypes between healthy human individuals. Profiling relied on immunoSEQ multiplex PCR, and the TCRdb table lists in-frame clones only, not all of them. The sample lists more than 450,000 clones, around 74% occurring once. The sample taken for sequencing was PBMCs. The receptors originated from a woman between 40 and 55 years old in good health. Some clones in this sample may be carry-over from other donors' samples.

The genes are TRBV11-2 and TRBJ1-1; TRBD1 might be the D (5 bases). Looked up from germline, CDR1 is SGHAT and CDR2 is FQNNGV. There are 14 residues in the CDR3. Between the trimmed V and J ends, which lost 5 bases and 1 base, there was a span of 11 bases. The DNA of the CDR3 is TGTGCCAGCAGCCGACTTAGGGGGAACACTGAAGCTTTCTTT. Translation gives CASSRLRGNTEAFF.

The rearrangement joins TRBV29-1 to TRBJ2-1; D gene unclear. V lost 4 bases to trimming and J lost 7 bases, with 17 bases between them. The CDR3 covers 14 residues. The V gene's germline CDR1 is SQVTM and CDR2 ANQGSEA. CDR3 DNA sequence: TGCAGCGTTGGGTTAGGTGGCTTTCCAAATGAGCAGTTCTTC. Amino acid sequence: CSVGLGGFPNEQFF.

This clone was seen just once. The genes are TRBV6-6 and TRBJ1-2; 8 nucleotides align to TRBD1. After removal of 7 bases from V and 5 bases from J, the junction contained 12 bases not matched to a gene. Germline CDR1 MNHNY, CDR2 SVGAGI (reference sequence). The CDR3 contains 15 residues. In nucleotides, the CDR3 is TGTGCCAGCAAACGACCGGGACAGGATTTATATGGCTACACCTTC. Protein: CASKRPGQDLYGYTF.

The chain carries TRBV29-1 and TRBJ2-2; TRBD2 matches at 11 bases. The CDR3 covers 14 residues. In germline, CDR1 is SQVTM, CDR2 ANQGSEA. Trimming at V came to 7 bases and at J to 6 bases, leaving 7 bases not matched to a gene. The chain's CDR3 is CSASLAGGAGELFF. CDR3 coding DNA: TGCAGCGCCTCTCTAGCGGGGGGAGCCGGGGAGCTGTTTTTT.

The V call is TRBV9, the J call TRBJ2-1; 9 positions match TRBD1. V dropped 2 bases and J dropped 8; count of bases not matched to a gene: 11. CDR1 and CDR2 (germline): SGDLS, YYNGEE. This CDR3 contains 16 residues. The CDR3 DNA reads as TGTGCCAGCAGCGTCACCACTGGACAGGGGTGGCATGAGCAGTTCTTC. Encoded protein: CASSVTTGQGWHEQFF. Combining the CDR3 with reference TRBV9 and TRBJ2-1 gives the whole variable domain DSGVTQTPKHLITATGQRVTLRCSPRSGDLSVYWYQQSLDQGLQFLIQYYNGEERAKGNILERFSAQQFPDLHSELNLSSLELGDSALYFCASSVTTGQGWHEQFFGPGTRLTVL.

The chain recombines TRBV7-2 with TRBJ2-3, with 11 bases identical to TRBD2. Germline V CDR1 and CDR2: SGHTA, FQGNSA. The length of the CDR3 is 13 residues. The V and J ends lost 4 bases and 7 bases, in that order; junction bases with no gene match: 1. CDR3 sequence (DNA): TGTGCCAGCAGCTCTAGCGGGAGGAATACGCAGTATTTT. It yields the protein CASSSSGRNTQYF.

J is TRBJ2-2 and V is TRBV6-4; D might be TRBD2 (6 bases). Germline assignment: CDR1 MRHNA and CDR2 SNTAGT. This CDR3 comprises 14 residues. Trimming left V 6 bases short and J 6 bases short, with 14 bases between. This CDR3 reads CASRTESGAGELFF. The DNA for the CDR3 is TGTGCCAGCAGAACCGAATCGGGAGCCGGGGAGCTGTTTTTT.

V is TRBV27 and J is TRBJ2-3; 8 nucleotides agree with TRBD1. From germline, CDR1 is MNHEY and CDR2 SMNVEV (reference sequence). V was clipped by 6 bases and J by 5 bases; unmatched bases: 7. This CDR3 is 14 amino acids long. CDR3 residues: CASSPQTGVDTQYF. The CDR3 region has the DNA TGTGCCAGCAGCCCACAGACAGGGGTAGATACGCAGTATTTT.

CDR3 protein: CASSDPNQPQHF. CDR3 DNA sequence: TGCGCCAGCAGTGACCCCAATCAGCCCCAGCATTTT. The rearrangement joins TRBV10-2 to TRBJ1-5; no clear D. CDR1 is WSHSY and CDR2 is SAAADI in the germline V gene. The CDR3 loop spans 12 amino acids. Trimming removed 3 bases at V and 3 bases at J, with 3 bases between.

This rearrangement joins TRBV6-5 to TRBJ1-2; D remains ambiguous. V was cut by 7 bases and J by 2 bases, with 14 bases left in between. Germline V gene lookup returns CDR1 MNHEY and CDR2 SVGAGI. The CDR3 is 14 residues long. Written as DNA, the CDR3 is TGTGCCAGCAAAGAACAGAGCTCAAACTATGGCTACACCTTC. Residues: CASKEQSSNYGYTF.

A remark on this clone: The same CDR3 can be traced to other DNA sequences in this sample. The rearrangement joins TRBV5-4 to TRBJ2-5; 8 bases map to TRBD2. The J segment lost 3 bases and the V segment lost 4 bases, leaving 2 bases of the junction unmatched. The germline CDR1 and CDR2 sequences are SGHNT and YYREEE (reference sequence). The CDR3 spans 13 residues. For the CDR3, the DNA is TGTGCCAGCAGCCCCGGGGGGGAAGAGACCCAGTACTTC. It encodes CASSPGGEETQYF.

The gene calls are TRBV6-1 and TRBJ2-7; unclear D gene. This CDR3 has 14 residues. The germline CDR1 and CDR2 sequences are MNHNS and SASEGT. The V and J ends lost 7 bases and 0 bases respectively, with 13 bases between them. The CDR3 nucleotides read TGTGCCAGCATCCTAGGGCCAAGCTCCTACGAGCAGTACTTC. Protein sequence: CASILGPSSYEQYF.

The CDR3 DNA follows: TGTGCCAGCAGTTTGGAGCGGGGTAGCACAGATACGCAGTATTTT. This translates into CASSLERGSTDTQYF. The V call is TRBV28, the J call TRBJ2-3; 7 nucleotides match TRBD2. Germline V gene lookup returns CDR1 MDHEN and CDR2 SYDVKM. The V and J ends lost 3 bases and 0 bases, in that order; junction bases with no gene match: 3. CDR3 length equals 15 residues. The full variable domain, rest sourced from reference TRBV28 and TRBJ2-3, is DVKVTQSSRYLVKRTGEKVFLECVQDMDHENMFWYRQDPGLGLRLIYFSYDVKMKEKGDIPEGYSVSREKKERFSLILESASTNQTSMYLCASSLERGSTDTQYFGPGTRLTVL.

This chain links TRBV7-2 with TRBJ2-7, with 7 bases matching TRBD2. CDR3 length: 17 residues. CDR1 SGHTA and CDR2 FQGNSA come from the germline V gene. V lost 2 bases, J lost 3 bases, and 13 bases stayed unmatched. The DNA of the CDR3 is TGTGCCAGCAGCTTAACGAAGAGGTGGGAGGGCGTCTACGAGCAGTACTTC. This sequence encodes CASSLTKRWEGVYEQYF.

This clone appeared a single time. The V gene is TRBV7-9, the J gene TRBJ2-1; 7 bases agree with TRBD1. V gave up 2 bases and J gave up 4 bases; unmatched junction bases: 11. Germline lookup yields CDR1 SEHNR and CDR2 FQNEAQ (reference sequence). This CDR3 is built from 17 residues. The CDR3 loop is CASSLPYTGARYNEQFF. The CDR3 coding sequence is TGTGCCAGCAGCTTACCCTACACAGGGGCCAGATACAATGAGCAGTTCTTC.